This T cell receptor (beta chain) was sequenced in a study of graft-versus-host responses after intestinal transplantation. Overall study context: The whole recipient group had anti-thymocyte globulin induction followed by tacrolimus and steroids for around 3 years. Findings of the study overall: Peak circulating GvH clone levels tracked with early post-transplant HvG declines.

Assay used: immunoSEQ multiplex PCR; TCRdb lists only in-frame clones, some missing. The sample yields tens of thousands of clones, roughly 92% seen once. The V gene lost 6 bases and the J gene lost 3 bases, with 9 bases spanning the gap. The CDR3 consists of 13 residues. Germline CDR1 is MDHEN and CDR2 is SYDVKM. On this clone: Its antigen is currently unknown.

This chain joins TRBV28 and TRBJ1-3; a possible D gene is TRBD1 (5 bases). The source of this sequence is a human patient who received an intestinal transplant, so some T cells may come from the graft donor. Material: bone marrow, obtained approximately 100 weeks after intestinal transplantation. CDR3 sequence: CASRRGGGNTIYF. The CDR3 DNA is TGTGCCAGCAGGCGGGGGGGTGGAAACACCATATATTTT.